Included here is one T cell receptor (beta chain) sequence, with context. This clone's antigen is unknown. Per-nucleotide qualities are absent, and no much larger clonotype sits a single base away. These data come from a study of beta chain features in type 1 diabetes (dated by TCRdb to about 2018). Turning to the overall study: Patients and healthy donors did not differ in mean age, gender distribution, total cell number or subset yield. Across all samples, fewer than 110,000,000 sorted cells were examined, and cell number per subset correlated strongly with RNA yield. In the study, TCRB repertoires of sorted circulating CD4+ T cell subsets from recently diagnosed type 1 diabetes patients were compared with those of matched healthy donors. Regulatory and stem cell-like memory subsets were isolated from only 8 patients and roughly eight healthy donors, whereas naive and central memory subsets came from all 30 or so donors. Study-wide conclusions, independent of this receptor: A moderate but significant shortening of TCRB CDR3 length was observed in type 1 diabetes patients in all four CD4+ subsets. Naive, central memory and regulatory TCRB repertoires appeared to be more similar among patients than among healthy donors. Patients with type 1 diabetes made fewer insertions and deleted more nucleotides at VDJ recombination sites, implying thymic rearrangement abnormalities. Because cDNA rather than genomic DNA was sequenced, highly expressing activated cells could have been over-represented, although no difference in activation and CD3 levels was found between groups. Because small numbers of individuals were included in the HLA sub-analyses, any influence of HLA type on TCRB rearrangement was left unresolved. Shorter templates might be favored by PCR, yet because patient and control samples were amplified and corrected together, any such skew would affect both groups equally.

The entire amount of isolated RNA was reverse transcribed using the High Capacity cDNA Reverse Transcription Kit, so the sequenced TCRB transcripts were expressed ones. Deep immunoSEQ sequencing was performed on naive, central memory and regulatory T cell samples, with an average of about 4 million total reads per sample. After sorted cells were lysed in RLT buffer, RNA was extracted with DNase-treated RNeasy Micro or Mini kits, with the choice depending on cell number. Each cell subset was processed on its own to prevent cross-contamination, while patient and healthy donor samples were processed together. The immunoSEQ multiplex PCR was used to amplify TCRB sequences from cDNA, generating 87-bp fragments that spanned the CDR3 region. The amplicons were sequenced using the Illumina HiSeq platform. The original pipeline was this. PCR bias was corrected computationally using synthetic template baselines, and reads within Hamming distance 2 were collapsed, with unmergeable singletons discarded. Reads were aligned against IMGT so that V, D and J genes, CDR3 length and insertions or deletions at six rearrangement sites could be assigned. Within each subset, clonotype counts were normalized to sorted cell number, after which true diversity and Gini coefficients were computed with the tcR R package. The overlap coefficient, calculated on TCRB nucleotide sequences, was used to measure repertoire sharing. As a proxy for the pre-selection repertoire, out-of-frame TCRB sequences from naive cells were analyzed. In TCRdb, the immuneACCESS table is reduced to in-frame sequences with V and J assigned. These tables do not hold every clone; where another copy was compared, an unresolved V gene accounts for under half, and the others remain unexplained. Clone size and V and J calls were adopted from that table, with D and trimming inferred from the DNA. For this sample there are over 200,000 clones; roughly 11% appear just once. Around 0.015% of the sample is in the top ten clones.

Spanning cysteine to phenylalanine, the CDR3 consists of 14 amino acids. Only the CDR3 portion is preserved as DNA: 42 bases, with reading frame beginning at the first base. Trimming at the junction amounts to 5 bases on V and 9 bases on J, and the germline ends lie 17 bases apart. CDR1 and CDR2 are drawn from the germline V gene (reference sequence): LNHDA, SQIVND. A single peripheral blood draw of approximately 100 mL on average was collected from each donor into heparinised tubes. A BD FACSAria II and a panel including CD45RO, CCR7, CD25, CD127, CD95 and CD27 were used to sort naive, central memory, regulatory and stem cell-like memory CD4+ T cells. All sorted populations exceeded 95% purity. PBMCs were isolated immediately by Lymphoprep density gradient centrifugation and stained directly without culture. Samples were stained and sorted in pairs, with one healthy donor and one patient per experiment, so that batch effects were minimized.

This chain joins TRBV19 to TRBJ1-5; TRBD1 is possibly the D segment (6 matching bases). The receptor was isolated from a man under 40 with type 1 diabetes. Sequenced: naive CD4+ T cells from blood. The cell subset or site label of this sample denotes: true naive CD4+ T cells. In nucleotide form, the sequence is TGTGCCAGTAGTGCGCCAGGGGTCGGCGTGCCCCAGCATTTT. This codes for CASSAPGVGVPQHF.